These 25 T cell receptor beta chains were all obtained from the same sample, sequenced in a study of cytotoxic CD8 clonotypes in ibrutinib-treated CLL. Sequenced by immunoSEQ multiplex PCR; TCRdb stores in-frame clones only, minus some. The repertoire consists of under 200,000 clones, with around 80% occurring once and the leading ten covering about 4.6%. The sequencing used PBMCs, collected after 24 months of ibrutinib treatment. Source of these receptors: a human donor with chronic lymphocytic leukemia.

This clone has a single count. CDR3: CASSCPEGGDWNEKLFF. The DNA of the CDR3 is TGTGCCAGCAGCTGCCCCGAGGGAGGGGACTGGAATGAAAAACTGTTTTTT. The chain employs TRBV7-3 and TRBJ1-4; D perhaps matches TRBD1 (5 bases). Germline V gene sequence: CDR1 SGHTA, CDR2 FQGTGA. The length of the CDR3 is 17 residues. V lost 4 bases, J lost 5 bases, and 20 bases lay in between.

This clone came up many times. The rearrangement joins TRBV7-9 to TRBJ1-6; 7 nucleotides agree with TRBD1. Germline values: CDR1 SEHNR, CDR2 FQNEAQ (reference sequence). V trimming: 2 bases; J trimming: 0 bases; junction bases outside the gene matches: 7. The length of the CDR3 is 18 residues. Written as DNA, the CDR3 is TGTGCCAGCAGCTTAAGGACAGGTGAAAGCTCCTATAATTCACCCCTCCACTTT. It specifies CASSLRTGESSYNSPLHF. The complete variable domain, with remaining parts taken from reference TRBV7-9 and TRBJ1-6, reads DTGVSQNPRHKITKRGQNVTFRCDPISEHNRLYWYRQTLGQGPEFLTYFQNEAQLEKSRLLSDRFSAERPKGSFSTLEIQRTEQGDSAMYLCASSLRTGESSYNSPLHFGNGTRLTVT.

The V and J genes are TRBV15 and TRBJ1-4; D possibly corresponds to TRBD1 (5 bases). V dropped 3 bases and J dropped 8 bases, with 10 bases sitting between them. This CDR3 contains 13 residues. Germline V lookup: CDR1 LNHNV, CDR2 YYDKDF (reference sequence). CDR3 in amino acids: CATSSPGFEKLFF. The CDR3 DNA follows: TGTGCCACCAGCAGTCCAGGGTTCGAAAAACTGTTTTTT. The full variable domain, in which reference TRBV15 and TRBJ1-4 provide the parts outside the CDR3, is DAMVIQNPRYQVTQFGKPVTLSCSQTLNHNVMYWYQQKSSQAPKLLFHYYDKDFNNEADTPDNFQSRRPNTSFCFLDIRSPGLGDTAMYLCATSSPGFEKLFFGSGTQLSVL.

V and J are TRBV10-3 and TRBJ1-1, with 9 bases aligning to TRBD1. With 11 bases clipped from V and 1 base from J, the junction kept 8 bases outside the gene matches. CDR3 size: 14 residues. The germline gives CDR1 ENHRY, CDR2 SYGVKD. The CDR3 reads CAVKLDRGNTEAFF. CDR3 in DNA: TGTGCCGTCAAATTGGACAGGGGGAACACTGAAGCTTTCTTT.

The chain couples TRBV5-6 to TRBJ1-1, with TRBD1 as a possible D gene (6 bases). The CDR3 covers 12 residues. V lost 5 bases to trimming and J lost 5 bases, with 10 bases between them. CDR1 is SGHDT and CDR2 is YYEEEE in the germline V gene. The DNA of the CDR3 is TGTGCCAGCAGTTCAGGGGTTACTGAAGCTTTCTTT. Its translation is CASSSGVTEAFF.

The rearrangement links TRBV12-5 to TRBJ2-7; D is perhaps TRBD1 or TRBD2 (6 bases each). V lost 3 bases to trimming and J lost 4 bases, with 22 bases between them. Germline-derived CDR1 and CDR2 are LGHNT and FRNRAP. The CDR3 is made up of 17 amino acids. In nucleotides, the CDR3 is TGTGCTAGTGGTTTATGGAGGGGGTCCCCAATTGATTACGAGCAGTACTTC. This sequence encodes CASGLWRGSPIDYEQYF. Filled out from reference TRBV12-5 and TRBJ2-7, the complete variable domain reads DARVTQTPRHKVTEMGQEVTMRCQPILGHNTVFWYRQTMMQGLELLAYFRNRAPLDDSGMPKDRFSAEMPDATLATLKIQPSEPRDSAVYFCASGLWRGSPIDYEQYFGPGTRLTVT.

With respect to this clone: The sample contains more than one DNA sequence encoding this CDR3. This chain joins TRBV5-1 and TRBJ1-2; D not resolved. From germline, CDR1 is SGHRS and CDR2 YFSETQ. The V gene lost 4 bases and the J gene lost 2 bases, with 9 bases spanning the gap. This CDR3 has 13 amino acids. CDR3 region: CASSLDGNYGYTF. DNA of the CDR3: TGCGCCAGCAGCCTCGACGGGAACTATGGCTACACCTTC.

This clone has only one observation. The chain carries TRBV4-1 and TRBJ2-3; TRBD2 aligns across 10 bases. Germline V gives CDR1 MGHRA, CDR2 YSYEKL. The CDR3 extends over 18 amino acids. Unmatched junction bases numbered 14, after V lost 1 base and J lost 7 bases. The CDR3 DNA reads TGCGCCAGCAGCCAAGTTGTCTTTTTAGCGGGAGGTGACCATACGCAGTATTTT. Translation: CASSQVVFLAGGDHTQYF.

The rearrangement links TRBV5-1 to TRBJ2-1; TRBD2 aligns across 9 bases. CDR1 and CDR2 (germline): SGHRS, YFSETQ. J lost 5 bases, V lost 5 bases, and 5 bases had no gene match. CDR3 length: 14 residues. CDR3 sequence: CASRRSGGHNEQFF. CDR3 in DNA: TGCGCCAGCAGAAGAAGCGGGGGGCACAATGAGCAGTTCTTC. Full variable domain (remainder filled in from reference TRBV5-1 and TRBJ2-1): KAGVTQTPRYLIKTRGQQVTLSCSPISGHRSVSWYQQTPGQGLQFLFEYFSETQRNKGNFPGRFSGRQFSNSRSEMNVSTLELGDSALYLCASRRSGGHNEQFFGPGTRLTVL.

The chain uses TRBV27 and TRBJ2-3, with 13 bases matching TRBD2. Unmatched junction bases numbered 4, after V lost 4 bases and J lost 6 bases. There are 15 residues in the CDR3. The germline V gene encodes CDR1 MNHEY and CDR2 SMNVEV (reference sequence). The CDR3 is CASSSPTSGRDTQYF. In DNA, the CDR3 is TGTGCCAGCAGTTCTCCGACTAGCGGGAGGGATACGCAGTATTTT.

The chain links TRBV5-1 to TRBJ2-1, with 11 bases matching TRBD2. Trimming removed 4 bases from V and 8 bases from J; junction bases left unmatched: 8. Germline-derived CDR1 and CDR2 are SGHRS and YFSETQ. The CDR3 covers 15 residues. The CDR3 sequence: CASSPRLAGYDEQFF. The CDR3 DNA reads TGCGCCAGCAGCCCGCGACTAGCGGGATACGATGAGCAGTTCTTC.

V gene TRBV5-8 combines with J gene TRBJ1-1, with TRBD1 identical over 10 bases. The CDR3 has 17 residues. After removal of 5 bases from V and 0 bases from J, the junction contained 10 bases not matched to a gene. Germline-derived CDR1 and CDR2 are SGHTS and YDEGEE. The CDR3 protein is CASRIRTGGWVNTEAFF. CDR3 bases: TGTGCCAGCAGAATCAGGACAGGGGGATGGGTGAACACTGAAGCTTTCTTT.

The chain joins TRBV5-4 to TRBJ2-7, with D perhaps matching TRBD2 (6 bases). Deletions cut 4 bases from V and 6 bases from J, with 23 bases between. The germline V gene has CDR1 SGHNT and CDR2 YYREEE (reference sequence). This CDR3 contains 16 residues. The CDR3 spells CASSPLEGRSPLEQYF. For the CDR3, the DNA is TGTGCCAGCAGCCCCCTGGAGGGGAGGTCCCCCCTCGAGCAGTACTTC.

This chain joins TRBV7-2 and TRBJ2-2; 9 bases agree with TRBD2. CDR1 is SGHTA, CDR2 FQGNSA, per germline. The V and J ends lost 4 bases and 6 bases, in that order; junction bases with no gene match: 9. The CDR3 is 16 residues long. CDR3 coding DNA: TGTGCCAGCAGCTGGCCCGGGACTAGCAGGGCCGGGGAGCTGTTTTTT. Amino acids: CASSWPGTSRAGELFF.

This chain links TRBV5-6 with TRBJ2-7; 9 bases align to TRBD1. CDR3 length: 15 amino acids. Germline V gene lookup returns CDR1 SGHDT and CDR2 YYEEEE. V shed 3 bases and J 0 bases; nucleotides not matched to a gene: 4. The CDR3 DNA reads as TGTGCCAGCAGCTCACAGGGGGCAGGCTCCTACGAGCAGTACTTC. This encodes CASSSQGAGSYEQYF.

The chain couples TRBV5-4 to TRBJ1-1, with no clear D. The V and J ends lost 4 bases and 0 bases respectively, with 13 bases between them. This CDR3 contains 15 residues. CDR1 SGHNT and CDR2 YYREEE come from the germline V gene (reference sequence). CDR3 residues: CASSGQLALNTEAFF. CDR3 bases: TGTGCCAGCAGCGGGCAGCTCGCCCTGAACACTGAAGCTTTCTTT.

The chain joins TRBV7-2 to TRBJ2-1, with 7 bases aligning to TRBD2. J was trimmed by 11 bases and V by 7 bases; bases with no gene match: 11. CDR1 SGHTA and CDR2 FQGNSA come from the germline V gene. The CDR3 has 13 amino acids. The CDR3 region is CASTAPSGLKQFF. The CDR3 coding sequence is TGTGCCAGCACCGCCCCATCGGGACTAAAGCAGTTCTTC. The entire variable domain, with the rest obtained from reference TRBV7-2 and TRBJ2-1, is as follows: GAGVSQSPSNKVTEKGKDVELRCDPISGHTALYWYRQSLGQGLEFLIYFQGNSAPDKSGLPSDRFSAERTGGSVSTLTIQRTQQEDSAVYLCASTAPSGLKQFFGPGTRLTVL.

The chain recombines TRBV5-6 with TRBJ1-5, with D possibly matching TRBD1 (5 bases). In germline, CDR1 is SGHDT, CDR2 YYEEEE. The CDR3 runs to 15 residues. V dropped 4 bases and J dropped 5 bases, with 16 bases sitting between them. CDR3 nucleotide sequence: TGTGCCAGCAGCCTCCTTGGGGCGACGGATCAGCCCCAGCATTTT. Protein product: CASSLLGATDQPQHF.

The genes are TRBV4-2 and TRBJ1-2; no definite D call. Germline V gene sequence: CDR1 LGHNA, CDR2 YNFKEQ. V lost 0 bases, J lost 8 bases, and 13 bases lay in between. The CDR3 has 14 amino acids. CDR3 bases: TGTGCCAGCAGCCAAGAAAAGGCGCAGGCCGGCTACACCTTC. This gives the protein CASSQEKAQAGYTF.

The genes are TRBV5-1 and TRBJ2-3; weak D call: TRBD1 (5 bases). V was shortened by 2 bases and J by 6 bases, with 10 bases between the two germline ends. Germline CDR1 is SGHRS and CDR2 is YFSETQ. The CDR3 has 13 amino acids. The CDR3 nucleotides are TGCGCCAGCAGCTTCAGGGCCGGGGATACGCAGTATTTT. Translated, it gives CASSFRAGDTQYF.

The chain is built from TRBV5-1 and TRBJ1-1; D is uncertain. Germline V gives CDR1 SGHRS, CDR2 YFSETQ. This CDR3 has 13 amino acids. Trimming cost V 8 bases and J 4 bases, with 15 bases left between them. The chain's CDR3 is CASGLMVGTEAFF. In DNA form, the CDR3 reads TGCGCCAGTGGACTGATGGTTGGCACTGAAGCTTTCTTT.

V is TRBV6-1 and J is TRBJ1-2, with 7 nucleotides matching TRBD1. The J segment lost 5 bases and the V segment lost 4 bases, leaving 7 bases of the junction unmatched. The CDR3 is made up of 14 amino acids. Germline assignment: CDR1 MNHNS and CDR2 SASEGT. The chain's CDR3 is CASSAQGQIYGYTF. In DNA form, the CDR3 reads TGTGCCAGCAGTGCCCAGGGACAGATTTATGGCTACACCTTC.

The CDR3 loop is CASSLQTNGYTF. DNA for the CDR3: TGTGCCAGCAGTTTACAGACCAATGGCTACACCTTC. This chain connects TRBV28 to TRBJ1-2, with no clear D. The CDR3 loop spans 12 amino acids. The germline V gene encodes CDR1 MDHEN and CDR2 SYDVKM. V shed 2 bases and J shed 6 bases, with 7 bases lying between them.

This clone was counted between two and nine times. V gene TRBV19 combines with J gene TRBJ1-5; D is possibly TRBD1 (6 bases). Germline CDR1 LNHDA, CDR2 SQIVND (reference sequence). The CDR3 length is 12 residues. V was shortened by 5 bases and J by 9 bases, with 11 bases between the two germline ends. CDR3 sequence: CASSSRGLPQHF. The DNA of the CDR3 is TGTGCCAGTAGTTCCAGGGGTTTGCCCCAGCATTTT.

The chain uses TRBV5-5 and TRBJ1-2; D possibly corresponds to TRBD1 (5 bases). There are 15 residues in the CDR3. CDR1 is SGHKS, CDR2 YYEKEE, per germline (reference sequence). With 2 bases removed from V and 0 bases from J, the gap between germline ends came to 11 bases. The CDR3 region is CASSFDQGTNYGYTF. The DNA for the CDR3 is TGTGCCAGCAGCTTTGACCAGGGAACTAACTATGGCTACACCTTC.